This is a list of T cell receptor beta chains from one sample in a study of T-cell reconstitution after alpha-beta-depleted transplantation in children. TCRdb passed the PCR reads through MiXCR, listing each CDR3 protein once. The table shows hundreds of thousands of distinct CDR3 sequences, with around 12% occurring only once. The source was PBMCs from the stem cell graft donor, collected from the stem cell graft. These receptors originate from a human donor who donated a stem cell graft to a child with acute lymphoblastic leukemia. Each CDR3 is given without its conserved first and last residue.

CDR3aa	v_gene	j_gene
ATLGTSGIYNEQF	TRBV28	TRBJ2-1
ASSQGRDINEKLF	TRBV4-2	TRBJ1-4
ASSLLAGGVSEQF	TRBV27	TRBJ2-1
ASSPRLAGDYNEQF	TRBV5-1	TRBJ2-1
ASSPQGSYEQY	TRBV27	TRBJ2-7
AISFSGGAGNEQF	TRBV10-3	TRBJ2-1
SGGTVSFGGQY	TRBV20-1	TRBJ2-7
ASSPLGGAAVDGYT	TRBV18	TRBJ1-2
ASSLSFGNQPQH	TRBV28	TRBJ1-5
ASSLGPRSSGANVLT	TRBV28	TRBJ2-6
ASTSMGTQY	TRBV12-3/TRBV12-4	TRBJ2-5
ASREGIRTEAF	TRBV28	TRBJ1-1
ASSLNSNAGTEAF	TRBV10-1	TRBJ1-1
AISGTAIQNTEAF	TRBV10-3	TRBJ1-1
ASSPGLAGVRQETQY	TRBV18	TRBJ2-5
ASSQVSKGLAPNEQF	TRBV4-1	TRBJ2-1
SGRTGVTGELF	TRBV29-1	TRBJ2-2
ASSQGLARNEQF	TRBV7-9	TRBJ2-1
ASSIRLRGYSNQPQH	TRBV12-3/TRBV12-4	TRBJ1-5
ASSLAGTASGETQY	TRBV7-9	TRBJ2-5
ASSQGSGANVLT	TRBV12-3/TRBV12-4	TRBJ2-6
ASRPDREDTEAF	TRBV7-9	TRBJ1-1
ASSELKGSAYEQY	TRBV25-1	TRBJ2-7
ASSPTQGLPFYEQY	TRBV12-3/TRBV12-4	TRBJ2-7
AWGPGLREQY	TRBV30	TRBJ2-7
ASNLGADGYT	TRBV28	TRBJ1-2
ASKGSGHSNEQF	TRBV9	TRBJ2-1
ASSLAHDRADTQY	TRBV7-9	TRBJ2-3
ASSRIGRDNEQF	TRBV7-9	TRBJ2-1
ASGGGAQPNEQF	TRBV12-3/TRBV12-4	TRBJ2-1
ASSPLTGYTEAF	TRBV27	TRBJ1-1
ASSPGGQGNTEAF	TRBV5-1	TRBJ1-1
SAISPGLTNTEAF	TRBV20-1	TRBJ1-1
ASSARRGQREQY	TRBV6-1	TRBJ2-7
ASSLGTVGSWGYT	TRBV12-3/TRBV12-4	TRBJ1-2
AISAPAEETQY	TRBV10-3	TRBJ2-5
ASSRTSGGTDTQY	TRBV6-4	TRBJ2-3
ASSQGFPGYEQY	TRBV4-1	TRBJ2-7
AIRDTGTEFNEQF	TRBV10-3	TRBJ2-1
ASSNSPTGTSGSETQY	TRBV9	TRBJ2-5
SVRSSTDNEQF	TRBV29-1	TRBJ2-1
ASSAGQGDYGYT	TRBV9	TRBJ1-2
ASSLYGARGQPQH	TRBV5-5	TRBJ1-5
ASSPDWTMQY	TRBV12-3/TRBV12-4	TRBJ2-3
ASSFGGSTPETQY	TRBV5-1	TRBJ2-5
ASSVAISGASGRGDEQF	TRBV9	TRBJ2-1
SVRVGGTDTQY	TRBV29-1	TRBJ2-3